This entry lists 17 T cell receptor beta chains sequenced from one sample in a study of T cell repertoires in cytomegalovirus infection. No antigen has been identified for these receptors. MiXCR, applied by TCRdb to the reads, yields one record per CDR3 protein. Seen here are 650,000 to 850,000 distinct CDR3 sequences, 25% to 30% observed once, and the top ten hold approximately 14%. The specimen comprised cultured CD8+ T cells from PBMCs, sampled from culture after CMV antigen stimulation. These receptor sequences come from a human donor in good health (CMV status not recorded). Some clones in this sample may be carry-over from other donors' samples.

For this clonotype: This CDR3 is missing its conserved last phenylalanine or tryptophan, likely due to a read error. CDR3 DNA sequence: TGTGCCAGCGGCGAAAATAATCAGCCCCAGCATTGT. Protein sequence: CASGENNQPQHC. The chain is built from TRBV7-6 and TRBJ1-5; D ambiguous. The CDR3 has 12 amino acids. V shed 8 bases and J shed 4 bases, with 9 bases lying between them. Germline CDR1 is SGHVS and CDR2 is FNYEAQ.

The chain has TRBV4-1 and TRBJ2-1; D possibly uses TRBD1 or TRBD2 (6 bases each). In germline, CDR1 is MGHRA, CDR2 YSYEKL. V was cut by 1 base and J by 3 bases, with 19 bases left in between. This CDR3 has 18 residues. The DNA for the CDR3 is TGCGCCAGCAGCCAAGGGACCCTTAGAGGGGGGATCTACAATGAGCAGTTCTTC. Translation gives CASSQGTLRGGIYNEQFF.

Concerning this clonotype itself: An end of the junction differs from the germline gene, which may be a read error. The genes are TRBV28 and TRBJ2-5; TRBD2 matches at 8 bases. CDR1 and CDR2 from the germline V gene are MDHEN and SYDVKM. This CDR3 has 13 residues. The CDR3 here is CASNPGAGEIQYF. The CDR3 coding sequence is TGTGCCAGCAATCCAGGAGCGGGAGAGATCCAGTACTTC. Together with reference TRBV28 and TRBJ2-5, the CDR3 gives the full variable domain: DVKVTQSSRYLVKRTGEKVFLECVQDMDHENMFWYRQDPGLGLRLIYFSYDVKMKEKGDIPEGYSVSREKKERFSLILESASTNQTSMYLCASNPGAGEIQYFGPGTRLLVL.

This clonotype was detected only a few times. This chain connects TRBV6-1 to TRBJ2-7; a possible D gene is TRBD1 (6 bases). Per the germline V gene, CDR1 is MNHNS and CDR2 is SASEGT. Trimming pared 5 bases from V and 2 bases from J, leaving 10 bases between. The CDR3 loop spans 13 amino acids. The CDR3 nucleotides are TGTGCCAGCAGTAAGGGGGTTCCCTACGAGCAGTACGTC. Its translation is CASSKGVPYEQYV.

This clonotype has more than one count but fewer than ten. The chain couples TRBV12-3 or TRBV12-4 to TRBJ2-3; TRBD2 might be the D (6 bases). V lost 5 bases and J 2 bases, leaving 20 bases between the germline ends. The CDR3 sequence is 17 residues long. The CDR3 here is CASSARLGWYSTDTQYF. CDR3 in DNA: TGTGCCAGCAGTGCCCGACTAGGGTGGTACTCCACAGATACGCAGTATTTT.

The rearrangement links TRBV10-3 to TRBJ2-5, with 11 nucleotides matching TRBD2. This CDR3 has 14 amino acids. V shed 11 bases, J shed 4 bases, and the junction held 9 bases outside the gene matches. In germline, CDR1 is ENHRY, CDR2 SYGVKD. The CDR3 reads CAAHSGGARETQYF. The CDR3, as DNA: TGTGCCGCCCATAGCGGGGGGGCCCGAGAGACCCAGTACTTC.

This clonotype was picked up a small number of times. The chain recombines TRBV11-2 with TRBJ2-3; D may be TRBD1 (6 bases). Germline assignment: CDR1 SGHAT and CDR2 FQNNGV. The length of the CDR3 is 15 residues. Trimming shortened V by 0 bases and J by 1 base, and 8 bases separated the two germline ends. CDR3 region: CASSLDEGGTDTQYF. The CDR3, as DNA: TGTGCCAGCAGCTTAGATGAGGGGGGCACAGATACGCAGTATTTT.

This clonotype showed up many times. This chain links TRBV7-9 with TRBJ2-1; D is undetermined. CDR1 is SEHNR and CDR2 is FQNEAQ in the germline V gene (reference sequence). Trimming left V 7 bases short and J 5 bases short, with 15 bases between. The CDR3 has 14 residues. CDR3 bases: TGTGCCAGCAACCCCCCCGGCGGAGACAATGAGCAGTTCTTC. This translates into CASNPPGGDNEQFF. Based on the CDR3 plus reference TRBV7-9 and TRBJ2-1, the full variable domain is DTGVSQNPRHKITKRGQNVTFRCDPISEHNRLYWYRQTLGQGPEFLTYFQNEAQLEKSRLLSDRFSAERPKGSFSTLEIQRTEQGDSAMYLCASNPPGGDNEQFFGPGTRLTVL.

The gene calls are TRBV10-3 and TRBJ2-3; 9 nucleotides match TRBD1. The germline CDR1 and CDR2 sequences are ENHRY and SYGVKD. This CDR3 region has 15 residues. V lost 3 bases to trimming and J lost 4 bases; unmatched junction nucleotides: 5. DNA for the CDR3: TGTGCCATCAGTGACCGGGACAGGGACGCAGATACGCAGTATTTT. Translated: CAISDRDRDADTQYF.

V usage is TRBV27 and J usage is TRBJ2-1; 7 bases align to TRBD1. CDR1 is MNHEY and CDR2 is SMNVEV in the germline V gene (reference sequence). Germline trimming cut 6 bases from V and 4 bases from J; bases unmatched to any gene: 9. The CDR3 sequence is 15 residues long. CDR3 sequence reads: CASSRQGLLYNEQFF. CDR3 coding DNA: TGTGCCAGCAGCCGACAGGGCCTTCTTTACAATGAGCAGTTCTTC.

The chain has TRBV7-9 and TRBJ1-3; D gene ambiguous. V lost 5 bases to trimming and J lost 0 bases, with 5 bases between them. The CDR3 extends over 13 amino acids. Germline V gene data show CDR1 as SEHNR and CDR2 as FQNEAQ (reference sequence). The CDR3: CASSARSGNTIYF. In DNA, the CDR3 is TGTGCCAGCAGCGCCCGCTCTGGAAACACCATATATTTT.

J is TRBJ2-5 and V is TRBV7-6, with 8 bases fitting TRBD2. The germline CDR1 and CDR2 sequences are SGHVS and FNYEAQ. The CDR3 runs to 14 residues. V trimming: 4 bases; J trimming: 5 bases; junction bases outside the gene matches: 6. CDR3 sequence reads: CASSSRGAGETQYF. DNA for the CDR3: TGTGCCAGCAGCTCGCGGGGGGCCGGGGAGACCCAGTACTTC.

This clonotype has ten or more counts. Here the CDR3 reads CASSLGHNIETQYF. CDR3 DNA sequence: TGTGCCAGCAGTTTAGGTCACAATATTGAGACCCAGTACTTC. V usage is TRBV12-3 or TRBV12-4 and J usage is TRBJ2-5; D gene ambiguous. The CDR3 length is 14 residues. With 1 base removed from V and 5 bases from J, the gap between germline ends came to 11 bases.

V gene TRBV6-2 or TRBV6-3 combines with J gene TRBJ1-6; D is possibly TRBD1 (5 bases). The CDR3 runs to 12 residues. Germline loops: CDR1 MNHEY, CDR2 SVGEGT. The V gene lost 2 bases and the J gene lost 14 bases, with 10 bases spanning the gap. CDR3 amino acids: CASSYGGSSLHF. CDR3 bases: TGTGCCAGCAGTTACGGGGGGTCATCCCTCCACTTT.

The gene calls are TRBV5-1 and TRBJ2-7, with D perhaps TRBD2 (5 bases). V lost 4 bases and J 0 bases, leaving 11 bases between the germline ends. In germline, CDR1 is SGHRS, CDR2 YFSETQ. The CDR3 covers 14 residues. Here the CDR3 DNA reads TGCGCCAGCAGCGGCTCCCTAGCCTCCTACGAGCAGTACTTC. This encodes CASSGSLASYEQYF.

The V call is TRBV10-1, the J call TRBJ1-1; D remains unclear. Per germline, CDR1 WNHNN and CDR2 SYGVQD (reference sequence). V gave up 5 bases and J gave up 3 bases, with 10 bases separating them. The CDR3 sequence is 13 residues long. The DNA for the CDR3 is TGCGCCAGCAGTAAGTTGGCATACACTGAAGCTTTCTTT. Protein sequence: CASSKLAYTEAFF.

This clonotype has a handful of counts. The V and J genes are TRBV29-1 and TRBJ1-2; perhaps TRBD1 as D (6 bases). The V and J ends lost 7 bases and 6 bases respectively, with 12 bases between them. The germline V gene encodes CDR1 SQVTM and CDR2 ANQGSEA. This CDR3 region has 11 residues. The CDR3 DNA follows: TGCAGCGGTTCTGGGGGCAATGGCTACACCTTC. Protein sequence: CSGSGGNGYTF. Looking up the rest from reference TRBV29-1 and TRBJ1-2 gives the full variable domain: SAVISQKPSRDICQRGTSLTIQCQVDSQVTMMFWYRQQPGQSLTLIATANQGSEATYESGFVIDKFPISRPNLTFSTLTVSNMSPEDSSIYLCSGSGGNGYTFGSGTRLTVV.